The clone carrying this T cell receptor beta chain has more than one count but fewer than ten. The antigen is unknown. Germline trimming cut 2 bases from V and 9 bases from J; bases unmatched to any gene: 11. The CDR3 covers 17 residues. CDR1 SGHVS and CDR2 FQNEAQ come from the germline V gene. TCRdb passed the reads through MiXCR, listing each CDR3 protein once. The table lists 200,000 to 250,000 distinct CDR3 sequences, about 40% of them singletons. The sample originates from a study of T cell repertoires in cytomegalovirus infection. Study information: In the study, CMV epitopes included recently identified HLA-C-restricted and well-studied HLA-B-restricted ones. The study, taken as a whole, reports: The ex vivo response showed dominance by HLA-C-restricted CMV-specific TCR beta clonotypes.

V is TRBV7-8 and J is TRBJ2-1; the match to TRBD2 covers 12 bases. The starting material was CD8+ T cells from cultured PBMCs, obtained from culture after CMV antigen stimulation. The source of this sequence is a human donor in good health (CMV status not recorded). Some clones in this sample may be carry-over from other donors' samples. CDR3 sequence reads: CASSLMLAGGPSGEQFF. CDR3 nucleotides: TGTGCCAGCAGCTTAATGCTAGCGGGAGGGCCCTCTGGTGAGCAGTTCTTC.